What follows is one TCR beta chain and its context. These data come from a study of blood T cell repertoires in COVID-19. Whole-study context: Nucleic acid was either cDNA or gDNA, and it came from T cells, B-cell-depleted T cells, or PBMCs.

As originally analysed: Reference gene primer amplification gave estimated nucleated cell counts. The repertoire was sequenced with immunoSEQ multiplex PCR; TCRdb's copy has only in-frame clones and lacks some. V, J and clone size are taken as reported in that table, and D and trimming were inferred from the DNA itself. The sample has around 330,000 clones, roughly nine tenths seen once. In germline, CDR1 is DFQATT, CDR2 SNEGSKA (reference sequence). This CDR3 region has 14 residues. The ends lost 3 bases at V and 2 bases at J; junction bases unmatched: 6. The genes are TRBV20-1 and TRBJ2-5; 7 bases line up with TRBD1. The receptor comes from a man between 60 and 70 years old who had recovered from COVID-19. The sample taken for sequencing was PBMCs or T cells enriched from blood (not recorded which). The CDR3: CSASRGRGQETQYF. The CDR3 DNA follows: TGCAGTGCTAGTAGGGGGCGTGGGCAAGAGACCCAGTACTTC.